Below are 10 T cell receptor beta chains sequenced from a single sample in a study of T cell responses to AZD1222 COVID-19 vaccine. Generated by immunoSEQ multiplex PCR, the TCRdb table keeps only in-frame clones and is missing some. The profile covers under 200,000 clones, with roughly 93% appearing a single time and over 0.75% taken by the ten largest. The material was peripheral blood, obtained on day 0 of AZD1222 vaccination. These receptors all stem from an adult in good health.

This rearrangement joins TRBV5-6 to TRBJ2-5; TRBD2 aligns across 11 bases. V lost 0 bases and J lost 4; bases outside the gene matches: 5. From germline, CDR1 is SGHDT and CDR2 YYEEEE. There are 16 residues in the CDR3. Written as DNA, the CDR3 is TGTGCCAGCAGCTTGGGTAGCGGGGGGGCCGGAGAGACCCAGTACTTC. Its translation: CASSLGSGGAGETQYF.

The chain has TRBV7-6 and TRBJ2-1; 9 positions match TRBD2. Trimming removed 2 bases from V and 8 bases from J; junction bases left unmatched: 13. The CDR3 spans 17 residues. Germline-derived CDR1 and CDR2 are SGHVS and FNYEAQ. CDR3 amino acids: CASSLTETSGRSYEQFF. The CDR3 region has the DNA TGTGCCAGCAGCTTAACAGAGACTAGCGGCCGTTCATATGAGCAGTTCTTC. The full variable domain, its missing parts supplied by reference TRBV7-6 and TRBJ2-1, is GAGVSQSPRYKVTKRGQDVALRCDPISGHVSLYWYRQALGQGPEFLTYFNYEAQQDKSGLPNDRFSAERPEGSISTLTIQRTEQRDSAMYRCASSLTETSGRSYEQFFGPGTRLTVL.

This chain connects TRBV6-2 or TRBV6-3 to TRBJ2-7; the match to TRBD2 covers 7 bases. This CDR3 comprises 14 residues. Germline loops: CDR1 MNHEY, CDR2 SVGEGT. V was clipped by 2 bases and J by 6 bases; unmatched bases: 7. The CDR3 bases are TGTGCCAGCAGTTACCGGGACTATTCGGCCGAGCAGTACTTC. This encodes CASSYRDYSAEQYF.

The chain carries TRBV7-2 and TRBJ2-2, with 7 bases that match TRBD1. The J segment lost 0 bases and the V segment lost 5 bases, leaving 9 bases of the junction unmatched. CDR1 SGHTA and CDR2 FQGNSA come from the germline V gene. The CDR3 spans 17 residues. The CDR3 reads CASSHGTATPNTGELFF. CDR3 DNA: TGTGCCAGCAGCCACGGGACAGCTACCCCGAACACCGGGGAGCTGTTTTTT.

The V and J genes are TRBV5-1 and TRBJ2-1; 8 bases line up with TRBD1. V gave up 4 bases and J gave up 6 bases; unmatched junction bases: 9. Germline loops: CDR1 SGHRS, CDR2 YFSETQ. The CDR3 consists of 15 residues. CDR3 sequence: CASSSRGPLGNEQFF. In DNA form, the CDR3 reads TGCGCCAGCAGCAGCAGGGGGCCGTTGGGCAATGAGCAGTTCTTC.

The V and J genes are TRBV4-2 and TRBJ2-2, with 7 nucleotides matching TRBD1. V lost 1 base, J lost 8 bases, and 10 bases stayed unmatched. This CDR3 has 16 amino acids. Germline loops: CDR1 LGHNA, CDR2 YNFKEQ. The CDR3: CASSQVGTVLQGELFF. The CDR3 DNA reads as TGTGCCAGCAGCCAAGTTGGGACAGTCCTTCAAGGGGAGCTGTTTTTT.

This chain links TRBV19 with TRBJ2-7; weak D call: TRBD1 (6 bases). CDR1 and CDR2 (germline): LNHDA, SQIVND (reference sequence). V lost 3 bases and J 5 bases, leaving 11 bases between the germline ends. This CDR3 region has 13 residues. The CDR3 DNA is TGTGCCAGTAGTATCTATTCAGGGGACGAGCAGTACTTC. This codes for CASSIYSGDEQYF.

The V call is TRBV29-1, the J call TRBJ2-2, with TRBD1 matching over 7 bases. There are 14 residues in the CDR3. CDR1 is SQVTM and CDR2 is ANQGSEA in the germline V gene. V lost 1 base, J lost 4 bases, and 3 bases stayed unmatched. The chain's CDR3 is CSVEVAGGTGELFF. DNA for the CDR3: TGCAGCGTTGAAGTGGCAGGGGGCACCGGGGAGCTGTTTTTT.

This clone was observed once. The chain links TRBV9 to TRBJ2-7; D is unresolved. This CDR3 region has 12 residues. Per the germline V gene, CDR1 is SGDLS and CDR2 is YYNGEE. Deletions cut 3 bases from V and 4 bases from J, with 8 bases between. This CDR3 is CASSADGYEQYF. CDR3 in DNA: TGTGCCAGCAGCGCGGACGGTTACGAGCAGTACTTC.

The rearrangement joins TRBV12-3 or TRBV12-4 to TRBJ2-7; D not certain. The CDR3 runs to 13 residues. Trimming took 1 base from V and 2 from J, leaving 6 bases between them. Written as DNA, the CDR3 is TGTGCCAGCAGTTTAGAGGCTCCCTACGAGCAGTACTTC. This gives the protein CASSLEAPYEQYF.